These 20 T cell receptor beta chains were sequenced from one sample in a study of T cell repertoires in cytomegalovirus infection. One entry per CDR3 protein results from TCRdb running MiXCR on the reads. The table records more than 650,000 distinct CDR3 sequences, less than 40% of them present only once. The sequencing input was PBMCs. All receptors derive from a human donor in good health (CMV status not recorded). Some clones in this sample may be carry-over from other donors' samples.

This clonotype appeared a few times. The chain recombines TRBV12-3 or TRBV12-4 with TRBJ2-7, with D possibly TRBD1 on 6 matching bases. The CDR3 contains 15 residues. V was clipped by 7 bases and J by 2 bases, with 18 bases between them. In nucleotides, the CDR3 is TGTGCCAGCACTCCAGAGGGACACCCTCCCTACGAGCAGTACTTC. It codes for CASTPEGHPPYEQYF.

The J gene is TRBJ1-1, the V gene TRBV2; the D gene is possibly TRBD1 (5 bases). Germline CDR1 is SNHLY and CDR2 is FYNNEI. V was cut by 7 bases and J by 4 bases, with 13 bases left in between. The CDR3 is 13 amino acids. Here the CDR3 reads CASNGLGRTEAFF. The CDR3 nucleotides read TGTGCCAGCAACGGACTGGGGCGCACTGAAGCTTTCTTT.

CDR3 protein: CSAREARCPSETQYF. Written as DNA, the CDR3 is TGCAGTGCTAGAGAGGCGAGGTGTCCATCAGAGACCCAGTACTTC. This chain connects TRBV20-1 to TRBJ2-5; D ambiguous. V was pared by 0 bases and J by 4 bases, with 15 bases between. This CDR3 has 15 amino acids. Germline assignment: CDR1 DFQATT and CDR2 SNEGSKA (reference sequence).

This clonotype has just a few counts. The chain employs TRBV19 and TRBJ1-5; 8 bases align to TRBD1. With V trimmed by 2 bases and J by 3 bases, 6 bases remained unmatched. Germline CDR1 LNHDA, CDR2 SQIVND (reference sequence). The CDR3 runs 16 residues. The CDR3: CASSISRTGINQPQHF. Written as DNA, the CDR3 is TGTGCCAGTAGTATAAGTCGGACAGGGATCAATCAGCCCCAGCATTTT.

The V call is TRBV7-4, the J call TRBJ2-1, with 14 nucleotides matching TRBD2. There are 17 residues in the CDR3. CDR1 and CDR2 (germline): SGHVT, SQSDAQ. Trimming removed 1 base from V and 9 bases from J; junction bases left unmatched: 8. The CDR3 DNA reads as TGTGCCAGCAGCTTAGGCTCTGGGACTAGCGGGAGTGGTGAGCAGTTCTTC. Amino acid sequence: CASSLGSGTSGSGEQFF.

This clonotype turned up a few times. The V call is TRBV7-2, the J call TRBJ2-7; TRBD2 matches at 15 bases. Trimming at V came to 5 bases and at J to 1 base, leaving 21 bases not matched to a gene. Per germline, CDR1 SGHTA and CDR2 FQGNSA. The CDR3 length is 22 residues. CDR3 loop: CASSARGGTGTSGRSKSYEQYF. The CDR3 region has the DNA TGTGCCAGCAGCGCTAGGGGGGGTACCGGGACTAGCGGGAGGTCGAAATCCTACGAGCAGTACTTC.

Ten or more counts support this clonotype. The CDR3: CASSFRRTSRGSPLHF. The CDR3 bases are TGTGCCAGCAGCTTCCGCCGGACCAGCCGGGGTTCACCCCTCCACTTT. J is TRBJ1-6 and V is TRBV7-2; D gene ambiguous. Germline assignment: CDR1 SGHTA and CDR2 FQGNSA. V lost 3 bases to trimming and J lost 9 bases, with 18 bases between them. The CDR3 is 16 residues long.

CDR3 loop: CSAGSGVKNIQYF. CDR3 nucleotides: TGCAGCGCTGGCTCTGGGGTCAAAAACATTCAGTACTTC. J is TRBJ2-4 and V is TRBV29-1; D remains unclear. Germline V gene sequence: CDR1 SQVTM, CDR2 ANQGSEA. The CDR3 contains 13 residues. V lost 7 bases to trimming and J lost 3 bases, with 13 bases between them.

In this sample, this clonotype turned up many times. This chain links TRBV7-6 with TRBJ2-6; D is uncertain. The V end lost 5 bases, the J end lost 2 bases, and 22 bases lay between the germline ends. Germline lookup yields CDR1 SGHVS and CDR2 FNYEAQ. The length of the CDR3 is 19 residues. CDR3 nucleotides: TGTGCCAGCAGCCCCTTGTCCCCTGGTGAGATCACTGGGGCCAACGTCCTGACTTTC. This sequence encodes CASSPLSPGEITGANVLTF.

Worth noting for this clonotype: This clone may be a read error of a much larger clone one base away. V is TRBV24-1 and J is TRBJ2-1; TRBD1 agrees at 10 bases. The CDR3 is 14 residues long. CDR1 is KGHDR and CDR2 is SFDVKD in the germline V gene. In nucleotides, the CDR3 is TGTGCCACCACGGGACAGGGGACCCACAATGAGCAGTCCTTC. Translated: CATTGQGTHNEQSF.

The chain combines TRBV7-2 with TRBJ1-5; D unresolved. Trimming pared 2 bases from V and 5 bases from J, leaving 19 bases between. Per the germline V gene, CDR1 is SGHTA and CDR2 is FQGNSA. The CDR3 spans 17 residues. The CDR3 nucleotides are TGTGCCAGCAGCTTAAAGGTGGGATCGGAGCAGTATCAGCCCCAGCATTTT. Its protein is CASSLKVGSEQYQPQHF.

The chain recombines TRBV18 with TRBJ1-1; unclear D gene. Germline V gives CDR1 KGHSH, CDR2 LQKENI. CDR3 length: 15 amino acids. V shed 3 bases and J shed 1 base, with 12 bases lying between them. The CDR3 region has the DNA TGTGCCAGCTCACCCTACCCGAGAGAGAACACTGAAGCTTTCTTT. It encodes CASSPYPRENTEAFF.

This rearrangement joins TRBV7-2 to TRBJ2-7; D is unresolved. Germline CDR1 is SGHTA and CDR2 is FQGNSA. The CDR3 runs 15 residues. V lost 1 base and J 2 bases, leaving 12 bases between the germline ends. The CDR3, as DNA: TGTGCCAGCAGCTTAGAGGCCGGGTACACCTACGAGCAGTACTTC. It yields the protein CASSLEAGYTYEQYF. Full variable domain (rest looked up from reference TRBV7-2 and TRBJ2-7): GAGVSQSPSNKVTEKGKDVELRCDPISGHTALYWYRQSLGQGLEFLIYFQGNSAPDKSGLPSDRFSAERTGGSVSTLTIQRTQQEDSAVYLCASSLEAGYTYEQYFGPGTRLTVT.

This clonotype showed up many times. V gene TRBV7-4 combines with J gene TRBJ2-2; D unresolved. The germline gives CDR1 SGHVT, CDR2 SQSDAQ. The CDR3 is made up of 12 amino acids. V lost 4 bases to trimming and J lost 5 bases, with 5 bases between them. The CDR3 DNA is TGTGCCAGCAGCTCAGAGACCGGGGAGCTGTTTTTT. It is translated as CASSSETGELFF. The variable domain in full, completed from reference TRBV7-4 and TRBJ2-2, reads GAGVSQSPRYKVAKRGRDVALRCDSISGHVTLYWYRQTLGQGSEVLTYSQSDAQRDKSGRPSGRFSAERPERSVSTLKIQRTEQGDSAVYLCASSSETGELFFGEGSRLTVL.

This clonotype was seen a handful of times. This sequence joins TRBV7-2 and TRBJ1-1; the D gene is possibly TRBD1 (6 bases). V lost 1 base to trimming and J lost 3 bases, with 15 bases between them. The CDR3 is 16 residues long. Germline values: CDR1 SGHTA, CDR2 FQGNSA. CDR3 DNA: TGTGCCAGCAGCTTAGAGCCAGGGGCTCGGGACACTGAAGCTTTCTTT. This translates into CASSLEPGARDTEAFF.

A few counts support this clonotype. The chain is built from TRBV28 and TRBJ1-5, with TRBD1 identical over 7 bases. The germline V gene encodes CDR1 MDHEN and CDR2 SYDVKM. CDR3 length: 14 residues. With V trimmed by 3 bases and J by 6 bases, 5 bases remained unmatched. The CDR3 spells CASSFDRAGQPQHF. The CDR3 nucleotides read TGTGCCAGCAGTTTCGACAGGGCGGGTCAGCCCCAGCATTTT.

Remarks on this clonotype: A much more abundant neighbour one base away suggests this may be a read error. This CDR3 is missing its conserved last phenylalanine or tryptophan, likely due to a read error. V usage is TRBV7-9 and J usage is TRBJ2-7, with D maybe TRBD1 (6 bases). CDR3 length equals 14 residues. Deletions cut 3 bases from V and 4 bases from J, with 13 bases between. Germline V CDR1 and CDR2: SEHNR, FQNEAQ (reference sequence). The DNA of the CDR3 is TGTGCCAGCAGCTTCGAACAGGGCTCGTACGAGCAGTACTCC. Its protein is CASSFEQGSYEQYS.

The CDR3 here is CASSATRVGTGELFF. CDR3 DNA sequence: TGTGCCAGCAGTGCCACCAGGGTTGGCACCGGGGAGCTGTTTTTT. The chain couples TRBV12-3 or TRBV12-4 to TRBJ2-2; D possibly corresponds to TRBD1 (5 bases). There are 15 residues in the CDR3. The V end was cut by 5 bases, the J end by 4 bases, with 14 bases between.

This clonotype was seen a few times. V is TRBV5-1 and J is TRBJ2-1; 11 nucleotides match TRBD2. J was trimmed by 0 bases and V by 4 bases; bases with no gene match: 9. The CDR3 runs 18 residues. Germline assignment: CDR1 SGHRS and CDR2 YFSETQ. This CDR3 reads CASSGGLAGPNSYNEQFF. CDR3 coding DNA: TGCGCCAGCAGCGGCGGACTAGCGGGCCCGAACTCCTACAATGAGCAGTTCTTC.

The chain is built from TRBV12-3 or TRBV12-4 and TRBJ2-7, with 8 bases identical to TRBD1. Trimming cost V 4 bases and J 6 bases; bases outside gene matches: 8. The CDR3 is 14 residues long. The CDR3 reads CASSSGTGISEQYF. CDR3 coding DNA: TGTGCCAGCAGTTCCGGGACAGGTATTTCCGAGCAGTACTTC.